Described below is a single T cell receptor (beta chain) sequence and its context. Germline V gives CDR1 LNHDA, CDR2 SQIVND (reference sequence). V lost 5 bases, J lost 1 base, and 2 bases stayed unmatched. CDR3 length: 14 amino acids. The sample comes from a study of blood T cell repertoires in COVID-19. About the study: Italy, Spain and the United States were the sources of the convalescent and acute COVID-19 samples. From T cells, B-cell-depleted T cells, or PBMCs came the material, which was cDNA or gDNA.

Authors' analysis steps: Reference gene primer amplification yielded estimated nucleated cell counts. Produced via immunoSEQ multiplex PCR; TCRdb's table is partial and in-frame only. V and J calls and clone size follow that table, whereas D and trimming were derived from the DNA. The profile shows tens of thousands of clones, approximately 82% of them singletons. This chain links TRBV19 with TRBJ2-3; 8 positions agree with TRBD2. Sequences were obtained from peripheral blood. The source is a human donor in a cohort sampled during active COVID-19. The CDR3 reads CASSLSGGTDTQYF. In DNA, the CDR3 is TGTGCCAGTAGTCTTAGCGGGGGCACAGATACGCAGTATTTT.